This entry lists 8 T cell receptor beta chains sequenced from one sample in a study of shared clonotypes between healthy human individuals. Assay: immunoSEQ multiplex PCR; the TCRdb copy retains only in-frame clones and omits some. This sample has about 2.4 million clones, with 85% to 95% found just once. The specimen was naive CD4+ T cells sorted from blood. Subset given: CD45RA+ positively selected. Receptors were obtained from a man aged 18 to 35 in good health.

This chain joins TRBV10-3 and TRBJ2-2; TRBD2 matches at 8 bases. The CDR3 is 15 residues long. Germline CDR1 ENHRY, CDR2 SYGVKD. Trimming at V came to 2 bases and at J to 7 bases, leaving 6 bases not matched to a gene. CDR3 sequence: CAISERAAGDGELFF. The CDR3 DNA follows: TGTGCCATCAGTGAGAGGGCAGCGGGGGACGGGGAGCTGTTTTTT.

The rearrangement joins TRBV6-4 to TRBJ2-3; 7 nucleotides align to TRBD1. Germline values: CDR1 MRHNA, CDR2 SNTAGT. CDR3 length: 13 residues. J was trimmed by 0 bases and V by 9 bases; bases with no gene match: 3. For the CDR3, the DNA is TGTGCCAGTGCGACAGGGAGCACAGATACGCAGTATTTT. This gives the protein CASATGSTDTQYF.

V gene TRBV5-1 combines with J gene TRBJ1-1; no clear D gene. In germline, CDR1 is SGHRS, CDR2 YFSETQ. V lost 2 bases and J 8 bases, leaving 13 bases between the germline ends. The CDR3 spans 13 residues. The CDR3 loop reads CASSLGQGLEAFF. CDR3 nucleotides: TGCGCCAGCAGCTTAGGGCAAGGACTGGAAGCTTTCTTT.

V gene TRBV7-9 combines with J gene TRBJ2-2; no reliable D call. This CDR3 is built from 15 residues. CDR1 and CDR2 (germline): SEHNR, FQNEAQ (reference sequence). V lost 1 base and J 0 bases, leaving 6 bases between the germline ends. This chain's CDR3 is CASSLDRPNTGELFF. The DNA of the CDR3 is TGTGCCAGCAGCTTAGATCGCCCGAACACCGGGGAGCTGTTTTTT.

Of note for this clone: Germline is not matched at one junction end, which may reflect a read error. The chain is built from TRBV10-3 and TRBJ2-7, with D maybe TRBD1 (6 bases). The CDR3 sequence is 11 residues long. The germline CDR1 and CDR2 sequences are ENHRY and SYGVKD. Here the CDR3 DNA reads TGTGCCATCAGTGAGTGGGACAAGCGGTTTTTC. This codes for CAISEWDKRFF.

J is TRBJ2-5 and V is TRBV4-3; D is possibly TRBD1 or TRBD2 (5 bases each). There are 15 residues in the CDR3. Per the germline V gene, CDR1 is LGHNA and CDR2 is YSLEER. V gave up 0 bases and J gave up 1 base, with 9 bases separating them. The chain's CDR3 is CASSQDLRGQETQYF. CDR3 coding DNA: TGCGCCAGCAGCCAAGATTTGAGGGGCCAAGAGACCCAGTACTTC.

The chain combines TRBV10-3 with TRBJ2-1, with D tentatively TRBD1 (5 bases). The CDR3 contains 17 residues. The V and J ends lost 2 bases and 4 bases respectively, with 18 bases between them. Germline V gene lookup returns CDR1 ENHRY and CDR2 SYGVKD. The CDR3 region has the DNA TGTGCCATCAGTGAGAGTGGGGCAGGGCCATTATACAATGAGCAGTTCTTC. Translation: CAISESGAGPLYNEQFF.

This chain connects TRBV12-1 to TRBJ2-7; TRBD1, the table's D call, lacks a check against the DNA. TRBV12-1 represents a pseudogene. This CDR3 is built from 20 residues. The CDR3 sequence: CASSFRGQHSMLPVPYEQYF. Written as DNA, the CDR3 is TGTGCCAGCAGCTTTAGGGGACAACACAGTATGCTCCCAGTTCCCTACGAGCAGTACTTC.